Described below is a single TCR beta chain sequence and its context. The antigen remains undetermined. The germline CDR1 and CDR2 sequences are SGHVS and FQNEAQ. The V end lost 4 bases, the J end lost 0 bases, and 7 bases lay between the germline ends. CDR3 length: 14 residues. The sample originates from a study of cytomegalovirus exposure and HLA in healthy donors. Turning to the study itself: The study placed around 80% of its approximately 430 genotyped donors in the Caucasian-associated ancestry cluster.

Study results and caveats: Per a prior analysis, the majority of TCR beta V segments were productive roughly 87% or roughly 30% of the time. Sequence variants that were highly shared formed a cluster that was likely a sequencing artifact.

The PCR had 60 Vbeta and 13 Jbeta primers. Per the original methods: A later analysis counted 80 million or so unique TCR beta chains, 9.5 million to 12 million shared. The protocol was immunoSEQ multiplex PCR, while the TCRdb copy is restricted to in-frame clones and leaves out a portion. D and trimming were read from the DNA, whereas the V and J calls and clone size are those reported in that table. The top ten clones hold around 1% of a sample with about 160,000 clones, roughly 79% of them seen once. This chain joins TRBV7-8 and TRBJ1-3; possibly TRBD1 for D (6 bases). The sample taken for sequencing was PBMCs. The clonotype comes from a woman aged 40 to 50 in good health and CMV-seronegative. As DNA, the CDR3 is TGTGCCAGCAGCTACAGGGTCTCTGGAAACACCATATATTTT. Amino acids: CASSYRVSGNTIYF.